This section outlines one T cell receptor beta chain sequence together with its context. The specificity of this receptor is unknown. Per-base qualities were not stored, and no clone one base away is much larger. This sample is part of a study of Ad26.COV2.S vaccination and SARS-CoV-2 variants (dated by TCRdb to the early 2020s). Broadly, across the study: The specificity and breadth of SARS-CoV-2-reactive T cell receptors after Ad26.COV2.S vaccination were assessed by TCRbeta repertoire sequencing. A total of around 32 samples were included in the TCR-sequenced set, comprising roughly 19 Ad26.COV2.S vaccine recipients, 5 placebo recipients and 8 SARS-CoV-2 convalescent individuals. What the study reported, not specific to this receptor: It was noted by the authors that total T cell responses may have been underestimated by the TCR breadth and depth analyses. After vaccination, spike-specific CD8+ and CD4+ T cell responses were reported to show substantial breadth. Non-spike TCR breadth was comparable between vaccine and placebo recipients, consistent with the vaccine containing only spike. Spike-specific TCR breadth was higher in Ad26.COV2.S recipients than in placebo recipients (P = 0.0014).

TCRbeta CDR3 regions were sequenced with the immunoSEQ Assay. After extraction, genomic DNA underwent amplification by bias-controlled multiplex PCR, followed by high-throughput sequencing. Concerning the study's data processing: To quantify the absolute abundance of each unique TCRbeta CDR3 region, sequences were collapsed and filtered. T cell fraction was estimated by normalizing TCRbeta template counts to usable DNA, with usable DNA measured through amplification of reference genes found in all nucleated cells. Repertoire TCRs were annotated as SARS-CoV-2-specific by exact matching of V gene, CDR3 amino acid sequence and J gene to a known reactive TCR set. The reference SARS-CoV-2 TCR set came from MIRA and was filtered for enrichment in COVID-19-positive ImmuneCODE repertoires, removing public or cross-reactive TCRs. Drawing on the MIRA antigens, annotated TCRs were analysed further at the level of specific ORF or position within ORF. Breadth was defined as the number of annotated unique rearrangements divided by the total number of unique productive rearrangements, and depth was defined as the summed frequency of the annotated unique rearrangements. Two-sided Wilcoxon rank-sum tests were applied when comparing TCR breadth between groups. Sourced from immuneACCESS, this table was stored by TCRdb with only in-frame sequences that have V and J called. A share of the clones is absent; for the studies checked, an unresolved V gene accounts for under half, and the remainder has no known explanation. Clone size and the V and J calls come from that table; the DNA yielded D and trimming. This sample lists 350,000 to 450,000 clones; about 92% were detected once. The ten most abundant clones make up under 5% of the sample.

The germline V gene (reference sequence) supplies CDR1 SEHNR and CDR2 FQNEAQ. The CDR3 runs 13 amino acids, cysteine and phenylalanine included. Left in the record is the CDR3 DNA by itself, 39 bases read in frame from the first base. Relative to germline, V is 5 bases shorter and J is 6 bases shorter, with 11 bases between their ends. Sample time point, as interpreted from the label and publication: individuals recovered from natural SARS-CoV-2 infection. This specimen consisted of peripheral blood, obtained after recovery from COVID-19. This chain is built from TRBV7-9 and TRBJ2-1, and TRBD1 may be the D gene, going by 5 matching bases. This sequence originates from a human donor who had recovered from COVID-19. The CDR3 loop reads CASSIRQINEQFF. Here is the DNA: TGTGCCAGCAGCATTAGACAGATCAATGAGCAGTTCTTC.